This T cell receptor (beta chain) originates from a study of T-cell reconstitution after alpha-beta-depleted transplantation in children. Germline lookup yields CDR1 MDHEN and CDR2 SYDVKM. V was trimmed by 3 bases and J by 6 bases, leaving 21 bases between them. The CDR3 contains 16 residues. In its sample, this clonotype was seen a few times. Unique molecular identifiers featured in how the TCRbeta library was prepared. MiXCR was run by TCRdb on the PCR reads, yielding one entry per CDR3 protein. The sample carries some 300,000 distinct CDR3 sequences, 10% recorded once. The chain has TRBV28 and TRBJ2-7; D is possibly TRBD1 or TRBD2 (5 bases each). The TCR originated in a human donor who donated a stem cell graft to a child with acute lymphoblastic leukemia. Sequencing was performed on PBMCs from the stem cell graft donor, taken from the stem cell graft. In nucleotides, the CDR3 is TGTGCCAGCAGTTTCGGCCACGGGGCAGGGTATGTCGAGCAGTACTTC. Amino acid sequence: CASSFGHGAGYVEQYF.